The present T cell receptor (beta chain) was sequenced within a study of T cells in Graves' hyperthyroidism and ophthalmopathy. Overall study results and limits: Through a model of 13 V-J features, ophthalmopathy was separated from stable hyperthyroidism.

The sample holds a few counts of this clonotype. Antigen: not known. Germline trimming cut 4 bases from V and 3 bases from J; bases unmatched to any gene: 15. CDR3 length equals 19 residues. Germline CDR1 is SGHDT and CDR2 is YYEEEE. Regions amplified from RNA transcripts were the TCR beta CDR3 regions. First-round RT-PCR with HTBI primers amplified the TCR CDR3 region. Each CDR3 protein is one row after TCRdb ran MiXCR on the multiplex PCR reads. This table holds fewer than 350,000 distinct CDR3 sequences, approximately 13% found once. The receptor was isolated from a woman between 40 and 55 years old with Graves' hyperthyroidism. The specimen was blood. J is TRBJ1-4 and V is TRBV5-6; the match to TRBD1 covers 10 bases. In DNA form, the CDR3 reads TGTGCCAGCAGCGATCAACCGGGACAGGGGCTTATCCCTAATGAAAAACTGTTTTTT. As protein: CASSDQPGQGLIPNEKLFF.